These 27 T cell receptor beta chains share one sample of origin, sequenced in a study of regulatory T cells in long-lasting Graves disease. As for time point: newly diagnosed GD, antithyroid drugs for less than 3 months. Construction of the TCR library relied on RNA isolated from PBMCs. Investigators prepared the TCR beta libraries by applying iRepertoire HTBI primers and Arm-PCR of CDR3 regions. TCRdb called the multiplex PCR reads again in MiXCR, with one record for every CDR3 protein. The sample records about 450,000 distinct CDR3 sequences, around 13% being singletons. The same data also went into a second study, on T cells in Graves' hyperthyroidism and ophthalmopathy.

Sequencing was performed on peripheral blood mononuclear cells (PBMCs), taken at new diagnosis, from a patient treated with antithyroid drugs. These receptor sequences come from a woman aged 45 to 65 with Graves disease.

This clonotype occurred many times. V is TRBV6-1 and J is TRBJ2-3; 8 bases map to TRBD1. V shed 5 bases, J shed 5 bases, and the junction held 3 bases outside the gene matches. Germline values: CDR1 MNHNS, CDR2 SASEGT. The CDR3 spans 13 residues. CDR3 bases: TGTGCCAGCAGTCGGGACAGGAGAGATACGCAGTATTTT. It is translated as CASSRDRRDTQYF.

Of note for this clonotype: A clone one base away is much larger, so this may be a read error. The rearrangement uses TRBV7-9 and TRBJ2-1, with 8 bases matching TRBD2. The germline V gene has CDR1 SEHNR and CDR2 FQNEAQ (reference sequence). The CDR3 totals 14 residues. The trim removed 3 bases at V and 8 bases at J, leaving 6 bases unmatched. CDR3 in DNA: TGTGCCAGCAGCTTTGGGACTAGTCAGGATGAGCAGTTCTTC. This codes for CASSFGTSQDEQFF.

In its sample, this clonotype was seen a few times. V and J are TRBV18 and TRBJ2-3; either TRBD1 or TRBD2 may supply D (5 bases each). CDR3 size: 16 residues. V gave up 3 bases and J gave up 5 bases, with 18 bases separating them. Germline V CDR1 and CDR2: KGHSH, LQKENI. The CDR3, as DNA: TGTGCCAGCTCACCGCGGGTCAGGGTCATTGAAGATACGCAGTATTTT. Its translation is CASSPRVRVIEDTQYF.

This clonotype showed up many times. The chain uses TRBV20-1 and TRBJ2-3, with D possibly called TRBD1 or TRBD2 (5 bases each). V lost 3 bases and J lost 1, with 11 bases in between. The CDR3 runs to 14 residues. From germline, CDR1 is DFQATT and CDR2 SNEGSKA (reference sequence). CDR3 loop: CSASAGDGTDTQYF. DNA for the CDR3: TGCAGTGCTAGTGCCGGGGACGGCACAGATACGCAGTATTTT.

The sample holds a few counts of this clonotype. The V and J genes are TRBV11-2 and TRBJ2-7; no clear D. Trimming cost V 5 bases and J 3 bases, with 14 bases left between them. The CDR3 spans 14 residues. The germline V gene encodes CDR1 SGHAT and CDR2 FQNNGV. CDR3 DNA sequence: TGTGCCAGCAGCCGGGCTTGGGGTCTCTACGAGCAGTACTTC. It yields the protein CASSRAWGLYEQYF.

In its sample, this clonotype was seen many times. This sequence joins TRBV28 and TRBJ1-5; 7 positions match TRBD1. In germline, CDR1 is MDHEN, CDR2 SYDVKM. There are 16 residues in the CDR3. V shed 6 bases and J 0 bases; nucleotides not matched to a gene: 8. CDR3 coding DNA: TGTGCCAGCAGCCCCGACAGGGTCCCTAGCAATCAGCCCCAGCATTTT. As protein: CASSPDRVPSNQPQHF.

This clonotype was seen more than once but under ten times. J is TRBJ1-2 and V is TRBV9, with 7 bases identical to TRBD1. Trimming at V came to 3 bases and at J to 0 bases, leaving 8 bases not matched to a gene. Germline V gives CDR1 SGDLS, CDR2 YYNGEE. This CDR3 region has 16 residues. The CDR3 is CASSESGTATNYGYTF. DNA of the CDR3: TGTGCCAGCAGCGAATCCGGGACAGCTACTAACTATGGCTACACCTTC.

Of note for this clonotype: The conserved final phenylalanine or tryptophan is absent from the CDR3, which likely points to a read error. Here the CDR3 DNA reads TGCGCCAGCAGCTTGGTAGGACTCCTCAACACCGGGGAGCTGTTTTTA. Translating it yields CASSLVGLLNTGELFL. This chain links TRBV5-1 with TRBJ2-2, with a weak D call TRBD2 (5 bases). Trimming pared 0 bases from V and 2 bases from J, leaving 11 bases between. The germline CDR1 and CDR2 sequences are SGHRS and YFSETQ. The CDR3 totals 16 residues.

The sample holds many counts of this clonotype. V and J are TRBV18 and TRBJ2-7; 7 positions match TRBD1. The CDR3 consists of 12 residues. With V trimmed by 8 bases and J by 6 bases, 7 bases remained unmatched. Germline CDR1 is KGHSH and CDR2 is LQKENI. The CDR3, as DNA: TGTGCCAGCAGACAGGGTTCGGGCGAGCAGTACTTC. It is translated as CASRQGSGEQYF.

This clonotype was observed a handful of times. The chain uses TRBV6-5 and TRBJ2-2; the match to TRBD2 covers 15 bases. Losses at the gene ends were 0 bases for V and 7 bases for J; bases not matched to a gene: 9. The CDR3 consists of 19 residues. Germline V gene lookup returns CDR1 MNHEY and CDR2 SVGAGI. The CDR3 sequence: CASSYSGLAGGPSDGELFF. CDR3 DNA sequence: TGTGCCAGCAGTTACTCAGGACTAGCGGGAGGGCCGAGCGACGGGGAGCTGTTTTTT.

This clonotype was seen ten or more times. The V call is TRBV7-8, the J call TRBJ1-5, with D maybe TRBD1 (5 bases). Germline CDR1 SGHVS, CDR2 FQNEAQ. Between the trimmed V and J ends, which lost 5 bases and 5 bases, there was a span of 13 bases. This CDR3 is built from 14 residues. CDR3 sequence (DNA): TGTGCCAGCAGCCAAGAGGGGCGGCATCAGCCCCAGCATTTT. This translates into CASSQEGRHQPQHF. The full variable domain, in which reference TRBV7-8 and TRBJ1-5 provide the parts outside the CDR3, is GAGVSQSPRYKVAKRGQDVALRCDPISGHVSLFWYQQALGQGPEFLTYFQNEAQLDKSGLPSDRFFAERPEGSVSTLKIQRTQQEDSAVYLCASSQEGRHQPQHFGDGTRLSIL.

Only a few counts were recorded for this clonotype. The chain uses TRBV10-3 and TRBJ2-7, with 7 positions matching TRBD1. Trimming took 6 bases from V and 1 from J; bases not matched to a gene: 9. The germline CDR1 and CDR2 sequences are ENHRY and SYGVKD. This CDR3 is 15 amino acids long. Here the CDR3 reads CAIRDYRDSSYEQYF. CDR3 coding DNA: TGTGCCATCAGAGATTACCGGGACAGTTCCTACGAGCAGTACTTC.

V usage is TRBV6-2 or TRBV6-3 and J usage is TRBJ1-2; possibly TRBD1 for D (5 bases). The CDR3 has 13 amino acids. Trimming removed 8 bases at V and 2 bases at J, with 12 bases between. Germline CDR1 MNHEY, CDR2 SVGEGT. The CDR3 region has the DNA TGTGCCAGCGTCCAGGGTAGAAACTATGGCTACACCTTC. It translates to CASVQGRNYGYTF.

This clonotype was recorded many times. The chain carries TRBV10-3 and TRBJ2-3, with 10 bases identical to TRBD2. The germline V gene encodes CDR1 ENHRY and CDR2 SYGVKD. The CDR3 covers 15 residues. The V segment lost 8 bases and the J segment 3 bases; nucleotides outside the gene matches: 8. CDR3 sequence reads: CAIGETSGFTDTQYF. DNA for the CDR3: TGTGCCATCGGGGAGACTAGCGGGTTTACAGATACGCAGTATTTT.

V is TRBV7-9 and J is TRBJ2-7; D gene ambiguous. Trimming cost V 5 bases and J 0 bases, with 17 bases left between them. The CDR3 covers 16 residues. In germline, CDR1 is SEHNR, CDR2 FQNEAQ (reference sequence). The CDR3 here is CASSTLRTADSYEQYF. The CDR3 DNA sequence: TGTGCCAGCAGCACCCTGAGGACGGCCGACTCCTACGAGCAGTACTTC.

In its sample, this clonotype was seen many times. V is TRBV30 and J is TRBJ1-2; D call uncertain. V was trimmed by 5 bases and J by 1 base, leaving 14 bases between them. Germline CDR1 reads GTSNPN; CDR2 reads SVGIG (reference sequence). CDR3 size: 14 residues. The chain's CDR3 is CAWDRRTDNYGYTF. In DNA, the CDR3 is TGTGCCTGGGACCGTCGGACGGATAACTATGGCTACACCTTC.

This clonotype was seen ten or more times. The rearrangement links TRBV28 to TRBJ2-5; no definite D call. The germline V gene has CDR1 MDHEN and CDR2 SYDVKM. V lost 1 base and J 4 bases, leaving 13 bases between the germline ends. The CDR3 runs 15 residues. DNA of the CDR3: TGTGCCAGCAGTTTATTTGGGGTTTCGGTAGAGACCCAGTACTTC. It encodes CASSLFGVSVETQYF.

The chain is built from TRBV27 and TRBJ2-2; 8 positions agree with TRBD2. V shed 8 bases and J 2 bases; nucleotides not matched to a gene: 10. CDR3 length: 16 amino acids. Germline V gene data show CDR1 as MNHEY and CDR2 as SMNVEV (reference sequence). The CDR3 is CASQLEAGVNTGELFF. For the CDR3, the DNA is TGTGCCAGCCAGTTGGAAGCGGGGGTTAACACCGGGGAGCTGTTTTTT.

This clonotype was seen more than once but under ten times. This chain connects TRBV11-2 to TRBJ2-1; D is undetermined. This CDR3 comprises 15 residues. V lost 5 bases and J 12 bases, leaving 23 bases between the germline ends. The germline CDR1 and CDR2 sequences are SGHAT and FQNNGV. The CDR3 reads CASSQDARAEPGQFF. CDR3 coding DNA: TGTGCCAGCAGCCAAGATGCGCGTGCCGAGCCGGGGCAGTTCTTC.

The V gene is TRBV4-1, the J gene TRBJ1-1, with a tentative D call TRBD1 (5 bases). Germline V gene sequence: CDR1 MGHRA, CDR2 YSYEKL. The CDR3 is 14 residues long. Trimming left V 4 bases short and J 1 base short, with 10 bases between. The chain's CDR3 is CASSPDIRNTEAFF. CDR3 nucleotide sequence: TGCGCCAGCAGCCCGGACATACGGAACACTGAAGCTTTCTTT.

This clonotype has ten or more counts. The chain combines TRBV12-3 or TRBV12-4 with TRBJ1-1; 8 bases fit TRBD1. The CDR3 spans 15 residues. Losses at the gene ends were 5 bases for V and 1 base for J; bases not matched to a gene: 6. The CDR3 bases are TGTGCCAGCAGTGTTCAGGGGGCCCCGAACACTGAAGCTTTCTTT. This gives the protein CASSVQGAPNTEAFF.

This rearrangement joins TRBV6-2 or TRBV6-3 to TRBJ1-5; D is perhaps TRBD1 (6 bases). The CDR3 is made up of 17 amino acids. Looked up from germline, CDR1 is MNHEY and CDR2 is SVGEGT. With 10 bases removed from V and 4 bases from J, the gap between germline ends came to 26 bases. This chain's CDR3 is CATRGGASLDGNQPQHF. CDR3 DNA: TGTGCCACCAGGGGAGGCGCCTCCCTGGATGGGAATCAGCCCCAGCATTTT.

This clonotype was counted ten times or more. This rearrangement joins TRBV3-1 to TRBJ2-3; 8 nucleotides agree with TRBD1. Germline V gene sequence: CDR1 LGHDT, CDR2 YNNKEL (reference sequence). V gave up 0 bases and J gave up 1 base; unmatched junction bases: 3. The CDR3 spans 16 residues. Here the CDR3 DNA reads TGTGCCAGCAGCCAAGAGAGGACAGGGCGCACAGATACGCAGTATTTT. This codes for CASSQERTGRTDTQYF.

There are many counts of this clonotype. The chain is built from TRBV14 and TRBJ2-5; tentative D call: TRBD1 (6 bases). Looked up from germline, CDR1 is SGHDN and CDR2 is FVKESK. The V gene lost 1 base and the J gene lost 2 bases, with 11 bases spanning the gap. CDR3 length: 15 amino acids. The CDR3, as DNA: TGTGCCAGCAGCCAAGCCACAGGGCCTCAAGAGACCCAGTACTTC. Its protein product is CASSQATGPQETQYF.

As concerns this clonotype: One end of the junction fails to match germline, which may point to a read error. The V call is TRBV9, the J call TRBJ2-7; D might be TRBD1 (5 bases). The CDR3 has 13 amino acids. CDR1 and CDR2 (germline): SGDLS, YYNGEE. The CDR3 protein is CAGSVEWQGKTYF. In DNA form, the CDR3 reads TGTGCCGGCAGCGTAGAGTGGCAGGGAAAAACGTACTTC. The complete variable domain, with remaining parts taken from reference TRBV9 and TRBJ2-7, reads DSGVTQTPKHLITATGQRVTLRCSPRSGDLSVYWYQQSLDQGLQFLIQYYNGEERAKGNILERFSAQQFPDLHSELNLSSLELGDSALYFCAGSVEWQGKTYFGPGTRLTVT.

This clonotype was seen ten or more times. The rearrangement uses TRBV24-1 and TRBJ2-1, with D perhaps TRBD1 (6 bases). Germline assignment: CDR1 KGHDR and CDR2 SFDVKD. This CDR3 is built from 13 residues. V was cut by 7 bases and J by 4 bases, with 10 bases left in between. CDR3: CATRQGAYNEQFF. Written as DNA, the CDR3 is TGTGCCACCAGACAGGGAGCGTACAATGAGCAGTTCTTC.

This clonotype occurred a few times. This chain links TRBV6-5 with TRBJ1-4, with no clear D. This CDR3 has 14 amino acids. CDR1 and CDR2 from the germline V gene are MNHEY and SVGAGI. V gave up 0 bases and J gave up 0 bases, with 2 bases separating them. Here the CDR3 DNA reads TGTGCCAGCAGTTACTCCACAACTAATGAAAAACTGTTTTTT. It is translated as CASSYSTTNEKLFF.